These T cell receptor beta chains were read from a single sample in a study of blood T cell repertoires in COVID-19. Produced via immunoSEQ multiplex PCR; TCRdb's table is partial and in-frame only. The sample yields approximately 260,000 clones, roughly 84% seen once. Sample: peripheral blood. The receptor source for this set is a human donor in a cohort sampled during active COVID-19. Both conserved end residues are part of each CDR3. Each record gives: clone size, D gene, J gene, V gene, CDR3 DNA, CDR3 protein. The D gene is left open where the match is weak. Some rows mark clone size as missing; the rest say once, few, many or name a class of expanded clone.

NA,NA,TRBJ1-6,TRBV5-1,TGCGCCAGCAGGCGGGACGGGACCACAAATTCACCCCTCCACTTT,CASRRDGTTNSPLHF
few,NA,TRBJ2-2,TRBV19,TGTGCCAGTAGTAGCACCTCAGGGTGGTCCGGGGAGCTGTTTTTT,CASSSTSGWSGELFF
NA,NA,TRBJ1-6,TRBV28,TGTGCCAGCAGTTTACCTTCCCTTTCTTCCCCCCTCCACTTT,CASSLPSLSSPLHF
NA,TRBD2,TRBJ2-1,TRBV6-1,TGTGCCAGCAGTGTAGGGCCTATGGCGGGAGGGCTTGGTGAGCAGTTCTTC,CASSVGPMAGGLGEQFF
once,TRBD1,TRBJ1-2,TRBV5-1,TGCGCCAGCAGCTTGGCCGGACAGGGCCCATACACCTTC,CASSLAGQGPYTF
NA,NA,TRBJ2-7,TRBV15,TGTGCCACCAGCAGGGCGCGGGACGGGGCGAACGAGCAGTACTTC,CATSRARDGANEQYF
NA,NA,TRBJ1-2,TRBV6-6,TGTGCCAGCAACAGCGGACAGTCTTCTAACTATGGCTACACCTTC,CASNSGQSSNYGYTF
NA,TRBD2,TRBJ2-3,TRBV7-9,TGTGCCAGCAGAACCGGGACTAGCGAAACAGATACGCAGTATTTT,CASRTGTSETDTQYF
NA,NA,TRBJ2-1,TRBV7-2,TGTGCCAGCAGCTTAGATCCTAGCACGGATGAGCAGTTCTTC,CASSLDPSTDEQFF
NA,NA,TRBJ2-7,TRBV19,TGTGCCAGTAGTATGAGGTTGGGGGCAGCAGCAAGGGCGAACTACGAGCAGTACTTC,CASSMRLGAAARANYEQYF
NA,NA,TRBJ2-7,TRBV14,TGTGCCAGCAGCCAAGAGATTGGAGCCTACGAGCAGTACTTC,CASSQEIGAYEQYF
NA,TRBD2,TRBJ2-5,TRBV11-2,TGTGCCAGCAGCTTACAGCGGGAGAGTTGGGAGACCCAGTACTTC,CASSLQRESWETQYF
NA,TRBD1,TRBJ1-1,TRBV15,TGTGCCACCAGCCCCCGGACAGGGGCAAGTGAAGCTTTCTTT,CATSPRTGASEAFF
NA,TRBD1,TRBJ1-1,TRBV5-1,TGCGCCAGCAGCTCTGGACGGACAGGGGCCCTCACTGAAGCTTTCTTT,CASSSGRTGALTEAFF
NA,TRBD2,TRBJ2-1,TRBV7-9,TGTGCCAGCCAGCGGGGGGGCTACAATGAGCAGTTCTTC,CASQRGGYNEQFF
NA,NA,TRBJ1-1,TRBV11-2,TGTGCCAGCAGCTTAGGTGTGTCCTCGAACACTGAAGCTTTCTTT,CASSLGVSSNTEAFF
NA,NA,TRBJ2-5,TRBV5-4,TGTGCCAGCAGCTTGGCCGCCAGCGCGGAGACCCAGTACTTC,CASSLAASAETQYF
few,NA,TRBJ2-7,TRBV5-1,TGCGCCAGCAGAAGGAGTCAGGGCTCCTACGAGCAGTACTTC,CASRRSQGSYEQYF
NA,NA,TRBJ2-5,TRBV7-9,TGTGCCAGCAGCTCTTCAGTAGCGGTGTTAGAGACCCAGTACTTC,CASSSSVAVLETQYF
NA,NA,TRBJ1-1,TRBV29-1,TGCAGCGTTGAGACAGAAGCTTTCTTT,CSVETEAFF
NA,TRBD1,TRBJ2-1,TRBV5-4,TGTGCCAGCAGCCCGGGACAGGGGGAGTACAATGAGCAGTTCTTC,CASSPGQGEYNEQFF
NA,NA,TRBJ1-6,TRBV13,TGTGCCAGCAGCCCCGGGCCGGACACCATCTATAATTCACCCCTCCACTTT,CASSPGPDTIYNSPLHF
NA,TRBD1,TRBJ1-5,TRBV19,TGTGCCAGTCAAGCGTGGACAGGGGGGTTTAGCAATCAGCCCCAGCATTTT,CASQAWTGGFSNQPQHF
few,NA,TRBJ1-1,TRBV13,TGTGCCAGCAAGAGGTTGAACACTGAAGCTTTCTTT,CASKRLNTEAFF
NA,TRBD1,TRBJ1-3,TRBV19,TGTGCCAGTAGGAACGGGGACAGGGACGGAAACACCATATATTTT,CASRNGDRDGNTIYF
few,NA,TRBJ2-7,TRBV6-6,TGTGCCAGCAGTTACTCGACGCTAGGCTACGAGCAGTACTTC,CASSYSTLGYEQYF
NA,NA,TRBJ1-2,TRBV2,TGTGCCAGCAGTGAGCTTGGGGAGGGGTATGGCTACACCTTC,CASSELGEGYGYTF
NA,NA,TRBJ2-5,TRBV5-1,TGCGCCAGCAGCTTGGACGGCCAAGAGACCCAGTACTTC,CASSLDGQETQYF
NA,NA,TRBJ1-6,TRBV7-8,TGTGCCAGCAGCTTTGGTAGTCGAGACAGCAGAAATTCACCCCTCCACTTT,CASSFGSRDSRNSPLHF
NA,NA,TRBJ2-1,TRBV6-5,TGTGCCAGCAGTCCCTGGGGGGGGCATAATGAGCAGTTCTTC,CASSPWGGHNEQFF
once,NA,TRBJ1-5,TRBV20-1,TGCAGTGCTAGTGTCGGGAGTGGGTCTCAGCCCCAGCATTTT,CSASVGSGSQPQHF
NA,TRBD2,TRBJ2-3,TRBV2,TGTGCCAGCGGACTAGCGGGGAGCACAGATACGCAGTATTTT,CASGLAGSTDTQYF
NA,NA,TRBJ1-1,TRBV2,TGTGCCAGCAGTGAAATATACAGGAACACTGAAGCTTTCTTT,CASSEIYRNTEAFF
NA,TRBD1,TRBJ2-7,TRBV5-4,TGTGCCAGCAGCTTACAGGGGGCTCACGAGCAGTACTTC,CASSLQGAHEQYF
few,TRBD1,TRBJ1-1,TRBV19,TGTGCCAGTAGTCCAAGAAACAGGGGTGGGACTGAAGCTTTCTTT,CASSPRNRGGTEAFF
once,NA,TRBJ2-1,TRBV7-8,TGTGCCAGCAGCTTAGTAGGAGGAGAGGCCTACAATGAGCAGTTCTTC,CASSLVGGEAYNEQFF
NA,NA,TRBJ1-2,TRBV6-5,TGTGCCAGCCATCCCCTGCGAACTAACTATGGCTACACCTTC,CASHPLRTNYGYTF
NA,NA,TRBJ1-1,TRBV7-9,TGTGCCAGCAGCTTAGCGCAGGTGAACACTGAAGCTTTCTTT,CASSLAQVNTEAFF
NA,NA,TRBJ2-3,TRBV5-1,TGCGCCAGCAGCTTGGCAGGGGCAGGGACAGATACGCAGTATTTT,CASSLAGAGTDTQYF
NA,NA,TRBJ1-5,TRBV13,TGTGCCAGCAGCTTAGCAGGGGGCAATCAGCCCCAGCATTTT,CASSLAGGNQPQHF
NA,NA,TRBJ2-7,TRBV4-2,TGTGCCAGCAGCCTCCACGGGAGACAGCAAATAGAGCAGTACTTC,CASSLHGRQQIEQYF
NA,NA,TRBJ2-3,TRBV30,TGTGCCTGGAGTGTAGGGGGAACAGATTTTCGTATCACAGATACGCAGTATTTT,CAWSVGGTDFRITDTQYF
NA,TRBD2,TRBJ2-5,TRBV15,TGTGCCACCAGCAGGACAAATAGCGGGAGTCGGGAGAAGACCCAGTACTTC,CATSRTNSGSREKTQYF
NA,NA,TRBJ1-5,TRBV6-5,TGTGCCAGCAGTTATAGTAGCAATCAGCCCCAGCATTTT,CASSYSSNQPQHF
NA,NA,TRBJ2-7,TRBV6-5,TGTGCCAGCCGAGTCGGTCCGGGCGAGCAGTACTTC,CASRVGPGEQYF
NA,TRBD1,TRBJ2-5,TRBV18,TGTGCCAGCTCACCACGGCAGGGGGCGTTTACAGAGACCCAGTACTTC,CASSPRQGAFTETQYF
NA,NA,TRBJ2-2,TRBV4-1,TGCGCCAGCAGCCAAGATATCAGAGGTCCCGGGGAGCTGTTTTTT,CASSQDIRGPGELFF
once,TRBD2,TRBJ2-7,TRBV11-2,TGTGCCAGCAGCCCCCCTCCCACTAGCGGGAACGCCTACGAGCAGTACTTC,CASSPPPTSGNAYEQYF
NA,TRBD2,TRBJ2-1,TRBV27,TGTGCCAGCTCGAACCTTCTAGCGGGGGGGAGGAATGAGCAGTTCTTC,CASSNLLAGGRNEQFF
NA,NA,TRBJ2-7,TRBV18,TGTGCCAGCTCAACGCGGGGAGACGAGCAGTACTTC,CASSTRGDEQYF
few,NA,TRBJ2-7,TRBV7-6,TGTGCCAGCAGCTTAGCGGTTCCCCTGAACAGGGGAGGCAAAAACGAGCAGTACTTC,CASSLAVPLNRGGKNEQYF
NA,TRBD1,TRBJ2-1,TRBV7-2,TGTGCCAGCAGCCTAATCACCGGGACAGGGGGTAATGAGCAGTTCTTC,CASSLITGTGGNEQFF
NA,TRBD2,TRBJ2-5,TRBV5-1,TGCGCCAGCAGCTTGAGCGGGAGGGGAGTAGGGGAGACCCAGTACTTC,CASSLSGRGVGETQYF
NA,NA,TRBJ2-1,TRBV4-1,TGCGCCAGCAGCCGCCCTGGGGGGGGCCAAAGCGGCGATGAGCAGTTCTTC,CASSRPGGGQSGDEQFF
NA,TRBD1,TRBJ1-6,TRBV23-1,TGCGCCAGCAGTCGCCGACCGGACAGGGTAAGTTCACCCCTCCACTTT,CASSRRPDRVSSPLHF
NA,NA,TRBJ1-2,TRBV12-3/TRBV12-4,TGTGCCAGCAGGTGGGGGGGCGGCTACACCTTC,CASRWGGGYTF
NA,NA,TRBJ2-3,TRBV10-1,TGCGCCAGCAGTGGCCGACTACCCACAGATACGCAGTATTTT,CASSGRLPTDTQYF
NA,TRBD1,TRBJ2-3,TRBV29-1,TGCAGCGTTGAAGATTGGACAGGGAACACAGATACGCAGTATTTT,CSVEDWTGNTDTQYF